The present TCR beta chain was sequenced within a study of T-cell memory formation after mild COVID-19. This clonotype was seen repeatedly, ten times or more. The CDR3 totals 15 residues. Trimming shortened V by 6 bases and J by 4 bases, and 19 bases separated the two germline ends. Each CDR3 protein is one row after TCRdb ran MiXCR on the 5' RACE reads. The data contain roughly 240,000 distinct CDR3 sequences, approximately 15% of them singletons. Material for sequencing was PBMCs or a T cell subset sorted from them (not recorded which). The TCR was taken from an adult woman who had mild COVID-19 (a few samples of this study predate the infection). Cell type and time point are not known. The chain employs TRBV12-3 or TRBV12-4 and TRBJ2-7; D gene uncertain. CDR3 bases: TGTGCCAGCAGCTCACGCCCTACCCGGAGTTACGAGCAGTACTTC. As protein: CASSSRPTRSYEQYF.